The subject of this entry is one TCR beta chain. Germline assignment: CDR1 SGHNT and CDR2 YENEEA. Trimming left V 3 bases short and J 4 bases short, with 13 bases between. The CDR3 loop spans 15 amino acids. These data belong to a study of OX40 agonist ivuxolimab in advanced cancers. The table came from immunoSEQ multiplex PCR; TCRdb's copy has only in-frame clones and leaves some out. The data contain 45,000 to 50,000 clones, more than 70% of them singletons. This sample comprised CD4+ or CD8+ T cells sorted from blood, obtained in a trial of the OX40 agonist ivuxolimab. The chain carries TRBV11-3 and TRBJ2-1, with TRBD1 as a possible D gene (6 bases). This receptor was identified in an adult with an advanced solid tumor such as melanoma, head and neck, liver or kidney cancer. CDR3 in DNA: TGTGCCAGCAGCTTTCGGGACACCTTATACAATGAGCAGTTCTTC. This translates into CASSFRDTLYNEQFF.